These 32 T cell receptor beta chains came from one sample sequenced in a study of OX40 agonist ivuxolimab in advanced cancers. Using immunoSEQ multiplex PCR, the repertoire was profiled, and TCRdb retains in-frame clones only, with some absent. The table lists 15,000 to 20,000 clones, about 82% of them singletons. The material sequenced was CD4+ or CD8+ T cells sorted from blood, taken in a trial of the OX40 agonist ivuxolimab. The receptor source for this set is an adult with an advanced solid tumor such as melanoma, head and neck, liver or kidney cancer.

The J gene is TRBJ2-6, the V gene TRBV28; no firm D call. V was trimmed by 4 bases and J by 0 bases, leaving 1 base between them. Germline CDR1 reads MDHEN; CDR2 reads SYDVKM. The CDR3 is 13 residues long. The DNA for the CDR3 is TGTGCCAGCAGTTCCTCTGGGGCCAACGTCCTGACTTTC. This codes for CASSSSGANVLTF. The variable domain in full, with the rest retrieved from reference TRBV28 and TRBJ2-6, is DVKVTQSSRYLVKRTGEKVFLECVQDMDHENMFWYRQDPGLGLRLIYFSYDVKMKEKGDIPEGYSVSREKKERFSLILESASTNQTSMYLCASSSSGANVLTFGAGSRLTVL.

The chain is built from TRBV16 and TRBJ2-7, with D possibly TRBD2 on 5 matching bases. With 4 bases removed from V and 0 bases from J, the gap between germline ends came to 16 bases. In germline, CDR1 is KGHSY, CDR2 FQNENV. The CDR3 contains 16 residues. The CDR3 region has the DNA TGTGCCAGCAGCCCCGGTACGGGGTCCCGCTCCTACGAGCAGTACTTC. It yields the protein CASSPGTGSRSYEQYF.

The V call is TRBV19, the J call TRBJ2-7, with D hard to call. The CDR3 is 13 amino acids. The germline V gene has CDR1 LNHDA and CDR2 SQIVND (reference sequence). Trimming cost V 5 bases and J 2 bases, with 10 bases left between them. CDR3 loop: CASSVEFPYEQYF. In DNA, the CDR3 is TGTGCCAGTAGTGTGGAATTCCCCTACGAGCAGTACTTC. The variable domain in full, completed from reference TRBV19 and TRBJ2-7, reads DGGITQSPKYLFRKEGQNVTLSCEQNLNHDAMYWYRQDPGQGLRLIYYSQIVNDFQKGDIAEGYSVSREKKESFPLTVTSAQKNPTAFYLCASSVEFPYEQYFGPGTRLTVT.

This clone was seen just once. The chain combines TRBV7-9 with TRBJ2-1; possible D gene TRBD1, 5 bases. CDR1 SEHNR and CDR2 FQNEAQ come from the germline V gene (reference sequence). V lost 5 bases and J 8 bases, leaving 13 bases between the germline ends. The CDR3 loop spans 13 amino acids. The CDR3 reads CASSRGRVDEQFF. In nucleotides, the CDR3 is TGTGCCAGCAGCCGCGGCAGGGTGGATGAGCAGTTCTTC.

The V and J genes are TRBV4-1 and TRBJ1-5; unclear D gene. The CDR3 loop spans 14 amino acids. V lost 3 bases, J lost 3 bases, and 9 bases lay in between. The germline CDR1 and CDR2 sequences are MGHRA and YSYEKL. The CDR3 protein is CASSQEGFNQPQHF. The CDR3 DNA is TGCGCCAGCAGCCAGGAGGGATTCAATCAGCCCCAGCATTTT.

The V gene is TRBV28, the J gene TRBJ1-2; perhaps TRBD1 as D (5 bases). V was cut by 2 bases and J by 7 bases, with 14 bases left in between. This CDR3 has 14 amino acids. Per germline, CDR1 MDHEN and CDR2 SYDVKM. The DNA for the CDR3 is TGTGCCAGCAGTTTACTCACAGGATACGTTGGCTACACCTTC. This sequence encodes CASSLLTGYVGYTF.

The chain is built from TRBV27 and TRBJ1-5; possibly TRBD1 for D (5 bases). Germline CDR1 and CDR2: MNHEY and SMNVEV (reference sequence). Trimming removed 8 bases from V and 4 bases from J, with 15 bases in between. The CDR3 length is 14 residues. This chain's CDR3 is CASRDPRGNQPQHF. CDR3 coding DNA: TGTGCCAGCCGGGACCCCCGGGGGAATCAGCCCCAGCATTTT.

The chain recombines TRBV28 with TRBJ1-4; D perhaps matches TRBD1 (5 bases). The CDR3 consists of 14 residues. The germline gives CDR1 MDHEN, CDR2 SYDVKM. The V end was cut by 5 bases, the J end by 8 bases, with 15 bases between. The CDR3 spells CASSLRQNREKLFF. The DNA of the CDR3 is TGTGCCAGCAGTCTCCGACAGAATAGGGAAAAACTGTTTTTT.

V and J are TRBV19 and TRBJ2-1, with 10 nucleotides matching TRBD2. The V segment lost 4 bases and the J segment 3 bases; nucleotides outside the gene matches: 3. Germline V lookup: CDR1 LNHDA, CDR2 SQIVND (reference sequence). The CDR3 contains 15 residues. This chain's CDR3 is CASSTLAGDYNEQFF. The CDR3 region has the DNA TGTGCCAGTAGTACCCTAGCGGGGGACTACAATGAGCAGTTCTTC.

The chain has TRBV28 and TRBJ2-7; D might be TRBD2 (5 bases). The CDR3 is made up of 13 amino acids. Germline V gene sequence: CDR1 MDHEN, CDR2 SYDVKM. V was clipped by 3 bases and J by 2 bases, with 8 bases between them. The CDR3 sequence is CASSFREPYEQYF. CDR3 bases: TGTGCCAGCAGTTTCCGGGAACCCTACGAGCAGTACTTC.

The chain joins TRBV19 to TRBJ2-1, with 7 bases that match TRBD2. V trimming: 5 bases; J trimming: 9 bases; junction bases outside the gene matches: 13. This CDR3 has 15 residues. The germline gives CDR1 LNHDA, CDR2 SQIVND (reference sequence). Here the CDR3 reads CASSHPRGEGAEQFF. The CDR3 bases are TGTGCCAGTAGTCACCCCCGGGGGGAGGGCGCTGAGCAGTTCTTC.

In its sample, this clone is large (0.1 to 1%). One end of the junction is discordant with germline, which a read error may explain. The chain couples TRBV11-3 to TRBJ1-2, with D possibly TRBD1 on 6 matching bases. The germline V gene encodes CDR1 SGHNT and CDR2 YENEEA. The CDR3 sequence is 13 residues long. The CDR3 region is CASSLDQGHELSF. CDR3 nucleotides: TGTGCCAGCAGCTTAGATCAGGGGCACGAATTATCCTTC.

The chain combines TRBV30 with TRBJ1-1; no clear D. The CDR3 contains 10 residues. V lost 4 bases to trimming and J lost 1 base, with 1 base between them. CDR1 is GTSNPN, CDR2 SVGIG, per germline (reference sequence). The chain's CDR3 is CAWTNTEAFF. In DNA, the CDR3 is TGTGCCTGGACGAACACTGAAGCTTTCTTT.

The chain links TRBV7-9 to TRBJ2-7; D is possibly TRBD2 (6 bases). Trimming stripped 5 bases from V and 3 bases from J, with 17 bases between. Germline V gene sequence: CDR1 SEHNR, CDR2 FQNEAQ (reference sequence). The CDR3 has 15 amino acids. The CDR3 bases are TGTGCCAGCAGCCCCCCCGGGGGTTTGGGCTACGAGCAGTACTTC. It codes for CASSPPGGLGYEQYF.

The V and J genes are TRBV19 and TRBJ2-1, with 11 nucleotides matching TRBD2. The CDR3 sequence is 17 residues long. Germline V gene sequence: CDR1 LNHDA, CDR2 SQIVND (reference sequence). The J segment lost 6 bases and the V segment lost 3 bases, leaving 10 bases of the junction unmatched. CDR3 bases: TGTGCCAGTAGTATCCTTAGCGGGGGGGTTTTGGGCAATGAGCAGTTCTTC. Protein: CASSILSGGVLGNEQFF.

The gene calls are TRBV20-1 and TRBJ1-1; D is uncertain. V lost 6 bases and J 10 bases, leaving 12 bases between the germline ends. Per germline, CDR1 DFQATT and CDR2 SNEGSKA (reference sequence). This CDR3 comprises 10 residues. CDR3 nucleotides: TGCAGTGCGGTGGAGGGTGGAGCTTTCTTT. Protein sequence: CSAVEGGAFF.

V and J are TRBV11-2 and TRBJ1-4; D is uncertain. This CDR3 contains 14 residues. Trimming removed 3 bases at V and 7 bases at J, with 12 bases between. CDR1 and CDR2 from the germline V gene are SGHAT and FQNNGV. The CDR3 DNA sequence: TGTGCCAGCAGCTTTGGACGGCTAGGTGAAAAACTGTTTTTT. This gives the protein CASSFGRLGEKLFF.

The chain recombines TRBV6-5 with TRBJ2-1, with 10 bases that match TRBD1. Germline CDR1 reads MNHEY; CDR2 reads SVGAGI. The CDR3 loop spans 15 amino acids. V lost 10 bases and J lost 2; bases outside the gene matches: 8. The CDR3 protein is CATRLGTGAYNEQFF. Written as DNA, the CDR3 is TGTGCCACTCGGCTCGGGACAGGGGCCTACAATGAGCAGTTCTTC.

The chain has TRBV28 and TRBJ1-5; weak D call: TRBD1 (5 bases). Germline V gives CDR1 MDHEN, CDR2 SYDVKM. The CDR3 length is 15 residues. V lost 4 bases and J 2 bases, leaving 12 bases between the germline ends. CDR3 nucleotide sequence: TGTGCCAGCAGTTCTCAGGGATTGGGCAATCAGCCCCAGCATTTT. Its translation is CASSSQGLGNQPQHF.

The chain recombines TRBV7-9 with TRBJ2-5, with 7 positions matching TRBD1. The trim removed 5 bases at V and 9 bases at J, leaving 18 bases unmatched. CDR1 is SEHNR, CDR2 FQNEAQ, per germline (reference sequence). The length of the CDR3 is 16 residues. CDR3 sequence: CASSTPRTGGKRSQYF. DNA of the CDR3: TGTGCCAGCAGCACCCCCCGGACAGGCGGCAAGAGATCCCAGTACTTC.

This clone was detected once. The genes are TRBV15 and TRBJ1-5, with TRBD1 as a possible D gene (6 bases). Per the germline V gene, CDR1 is LNHNV and CDR2 is YYDKDF (reference sequence). The V end was cut by 8 bases, the J end by 0 bases, with 14 bases between. The CDR3 is made up of 15 amino acids. CDR3 DNA sequence: TGTGCCACCCAGTGGAGGGGGGATAGCAATCAGCCCCAGCATTTT. Translation gives CATQWRGDSNQPQHF.

This clone was recorded only once. V is TRBV5-8 and J is TRBJ2-1; D uncertain. Germline V gene sequence: CDR1 SGHTS, CDR2 YDEGEE. V was clipped by 0 bases and J by 7 bases, with 5 bases between them. There are 12 residues in the CDR3. CDR3 DNA sequence: TGTGCCAGCAGCTTGGGAGCGAATGAGCAGTTCTTC. Translated, it gives CASSLGANEQFF.

Judged by abundance, this clone is medium-sized. V usage is TRBV27 and J usage is TRBJ2-7; D call uncertain. This CDR3 has 15 amino acids. Deletions cut 0 bases from V and 7 bases from J, with 16 bases between. CDR1 is MNHEY and CDR2 is SMNVEV in the germline V gene (reference sequence). CDR3 DNA sequence: TGTGCCAGCAGTTTATCGACGACGGGCGGTTCAGAGCAGTACTTC. It translates to CASSLSTTGGSEQYF.

This chain joins TRBV11-2 and TRBJ2-7; TRBD2 matches 10 bases. Looked up from germline, CDR1 is SGHAT and CDR2 is FQNNGV. This CDR3 is 14 amino acids long. V was pared by 3 bases and J by 4 bases, with 3 bases of the junction left unmatched. The CDR3 sequence is CASSLGTSVYEQYF. In DNA, the CDR3 is TGTGCCAGCAGCTTGGGGACTAGCGTATACGAGCAGTACTTC.

This chain links TRBV5-1 with TRBJ2-5; D unclear. Trimming left V 0 bases short and J 7 bases short, with 10 bases between. This CDR3 contains 13 residues. The germline gives CDR1 SGHRS, CDR2 YFSETQ. This chain's CDR3 is CASSLDSPRTQYF. The CDR3 coding sequence is TGCGCCAGCAGCTTGGACAGCCCCAGGACCCAGTACTTC.

This rearrangement joins TRBV9 to TRBJ2-1; D might be TRBD2 (6 bases). The germline CDR1 and CDR2 sequences are SGDLS and YYNGEE. V lost 3 bases to trimming and J lost 3 bases, with 13 bases between them. CDR3 size: 15 residues. The CDR3 region has the DNA TGTGCCAGCAGCGAGTTCGGGGGAAACTACAATGAGCAGTTCTTC. Its protein product is CASSEFGGNYNEQFF.

J is TRBJ2-1 and V is TRBV27; maybe TRBD2 (6 bases). CDR1 is MNHEY, CDR2 SMNVEV, per germline (reference sequence). V was cut by 5 bases and J by 0 bases, with 14 bases left in between. This CDR3 is built from 16 residues. DNA of the CDR3: TGTGCCAGCAGTCCTATTGGAGGGAGCTCCTACAATGAGCAGTTCTTC. Translation: CASSPIGGSSYNEQFF.

This clone was found a few times. The chain employs TRBV7-9 and TRBJ2-3; D unresolved. CDR1 is SEHNR, CDR2 FQNEAQ, per germline (reference sequence). V was cut by 0 bases and J by 5 bases, with 9 bases left in between. CDR3 length: 14 amino acids. The CDR3 sequence: CASSLAVWVDTQYF. DNA for the CDR3: TGTGCCAGCAGCTTAGCGGTGTGGGTAGATACGCAGTATTTT.

A few counts support this clone. The genes are TRBV4-2 and TRBJ1-5; 7 nucleotides agree with TRBD1. Losses at the gene ends were 0 bases for V and 7 bases for J; bases not matched to a gene: 12. The CDR3 extends over 17 amino acids. CDR1 and CDR2 from the germline V gene are LGHNA and YNFKEQ. The CDR3 coding sequence is TGTGCCAGCAGCCAAGACGAGACAGGGTCCTTTTTCCAGCCCCAGCATTTT. This gives the protein CASSQDETGSFFQPQHF.

CDR3 DNA: TGTGCCAGCAGCGTAAACGGTTACGGTGAGCAGTTCTTC. Translation gives CASSVNGYGEQFF. The chain is built from TRBV9 and TRBJ2-1; D unresolved. The germline V gene encodes CDR1 SGDLS and CDR2 YYNGEE. The CDR3 spans 13 residues. With 1 base removed from V and 9 bases from J, the gap between germline ends came to 11 bases.

The CDR3 DNA is TGTGCCAGCAGCCCCCAGGGTTGGAATGAGCAGTTCTTC. It translates to CASSPQGWNEQFF. The V gene is TRBV11-2, the J gene TRBJ2-1; possibly TRBD1 for D (5 bases). The germline CDR1 and CDR2 sequences are SGHAT and FQNNGV. Trimming left V 5 bases short and J 7 bases short, with 12 bases between. The CDR3 has 13 residues.

This clone was seen only once. This chain uses TRBV19 with TRBJ2-1, with 11 bases matching TRBD1. The junction had 3 bases not matched to a gene; V was cut back by 3 bases and J by 8 bases. CDR3 length: 14 residues. The germline V gene encodes CDR1 LNHDA and CDR2 SQIVND (reference sequence). CDR3 sequence: CASSMDRGLDEQFF. CDR3 DNA: TGTGCCAGTAGTATGGACAGGGGGCTTGATGAGCAGTTCTTC. Full variable domain (rest looked up from reference TRBV19 and TRBJ2-1): DGGITQSPKYLFRKEGQNVTLSCEQNLNHDAMYWYRQDPGQGLRLIYYSQIVNDFQKGDIAEGYSVSREKKESFPLTVTSAQKNPTAFYLCASSMDRGLDEQFFGPGTRLTVL.